This is a list of T cell receptor beta chains from one sample in a study of blood T cell repertoires in COVID-19. Sequencing used immunoSEQ multiplex PCR; TCRdb keeps in-frame clones, though not all of them. The data show about 110,000 clones, with approximately 80% seen just once and around 6.7% held by the top ten. The specimen sequenced was peripheral blood. Every receptor here comes from a woman between 45 and 60 years old with acute or convalescent COVID-19. CDR3s include the opening cysteine and the closing phenylalanine or tryptophan. The order of the fields is clone size, V gene, J gene, D gene, CDR3 DNA, CDR3 protein. The D gene is left open where the match is weak. Part of the rows lack a size; the others show once, few, many or a class for expanded clones.

>.|TRBV19|TRBJ1-5|.
TGTGCCAGTAGTTGGGGGACTCCTAGCAATCAGCCCCAGCATTTT
CASSWGTPSNQPQHF
>.|TRBV18|TRBJ1-5|TRBD1
TGTGCCAGCTCCAGGGGGGAAAATCAGCCCCAGCATTTT
CASSRGENQPQHF
>.|TRBV12-3/TRBV12-4|TRBJ1-2|.
TGTGCCAGCATGATCAGACAGGCCTATGGCTACACCTTC
CASMIRQAYGYTF
>.|TRBV30|TRBJ2-7|TRBD1
TGTGCCTGGAGTAAAGGGGGGACAGGATCCTACGAGCAGTACTTC
CAWSKGGTGSYEQYF
>.|TRBV7-2|TRBJ1-4|.
TGTGCCAGCAGCTCGGACTCTCCGGGGAATGAAAAACTGTTTTTT
CASSSDSPGNEKLFF
>.|TRBV10-3|TRBJ1-5|.
TGTGCCATCAGTGAATATAGCAATCAGCCCCAGCATTTT
CAISEYSNQPQHF
>.|TRBV9|TRBJ1-6|.
TGTGCCAGCAGCGACAGGGTTGGTTCACCCCTCCACTTT
CASSDRVGSPLHF
>.|TRBV28|TRBJ2-5|.
TGTGCCAGCAGTCTAACAGGAGCCCCAGGGACCCAGTACTTC
CASSLTGAPGTQYF
>.|TRBV3-1/TRBV3-2|TRBJ2-5|.
TGTGCCAGCAGCCAACTTCGTGGGGGGGCCAAAGAGACCCAGTACTTC
CASSQLRGGAKETQYF
>once|TRBV28|TRBJ1-1|.
TGTGCCAGCAGTTCCGGGACACCGAACACTGAAGCTTTCTTT
CASSSGTPNTEAFF
>.|TRBV4-1|TRBJ1-5|TRBD1
TGCGCCAGCAGCCAAGGCGGAGGACAGGGAGAAGGGCCCCAGCATTTT
CASSQGGGQGEGPQHF
>.|TRBV6-5|TRBJ1-1|.
TGTGCCAGTCTCAGACAGAACACTGAAGCTTTCTTT
CASLRQNTEAFF
>few|TRBV7-2|TRBJ1-4|.
TGTGCCAGCAGCGTATCAAGGGGGGGGCAATCAAAACTGTTTTTT
CASSVSRGGQSKLFF
>.|TRBV10-3|TRBJ1-5|.
TGTGCCATCAGTGAGACCCTTGAGGTGCAGAGCAATCAGCCCCAGCATTTT
CAISETLEVQSNQPQHF
>few|TRBV28|TRBJ1-2|TRBD1
TGTGCCAGCAGTTTGTACAGGGGGAAAGGTGGCTATGGCTACACCTTC
CASSLYRGKGGYGYTF
>.|TRBV30|TRBJ1-3|.
TGTGCCTGGAAGCATCAGGTCTCTGGAAACACCATATATTTT
CAWKHQVSGNTIYF
>.|TRBV19|TRBJ1-6|.
TGTGCCAGTAGTATACAGGGGTTACGTTCACCCCTCCACTTT
CASSIQGLRSPLHF
>.|TRBV7-9|TRBJ1-4|TRBD1
TGTGCCAGCAGCCGGACAGGGGGCGGAGGCGAAAAACTGTTTTTT
CASSRTGGGGEKLFF
>.|TRBV10-3|TRBJ1-1|TRBD1
TGTGCCACCCTGGGACAGGCGCCCACTGAAGCTTTCTTT
CATLGQAPTEAFF
>.|TRBV19|TRBJ1-1|TRBD1
TGTGCCAGTAGTCCTCACAGGGGAGACACTGAAGCTTTCTTT
CASSPHRGDTEAFF
>.|TRBV19|TRBJ1-2|TRBD1
TGTGCCAGTAGCCACCCCCAGGGGGGAAACTATGGCTACACCTTC
CASSHPQGGNYGYTF
>.|TRBV28|TRBJ2-1|TRBD1
TGTGCCAGCAGTTTTGGGACAGGTCCCTACAATGAGCAGTTCTTC
CASSFGTGPYNEQFF
>.|TRBV30|TRBJ2-2|.
TGTGCCTGGAGCCCCCAAGGGGAGCTGTTTTTT
CAWSPQGELFF
>.|TRBV6-8|TRBJ2-7|.
TGTGCCAGCAGTGTGGTGCAGGGGAACTCCTACGAGCAGTACTTC
CASSVVQGNSYEQYF